This T cell receptor beta chain was found in a study of blood T cell repertoires in COVID-19. Study context: The analysed material was cDNA or gDNA that came from T cells, B-cell-depleted T cells, or PBMCs.

Germline loops: CDR1 PRHDT, CDR2 FYEKMQ (reference sequence). This CDR3 contains 13 residues. Trimming at V came to 5 bases and at J to 7 bases, leaving 6 bases not matched to a gene. Sequencing used immunoSEQ multiplex PCR; TCRdb keeps in-frame clones, though not all of them. The sample lists over 85,000 clones, around nine tenths occurring once. This TCR derives from a man between 65 and 79 years old with acute or convalescent COVID-19. V and J are TRBV13 and TRBJ1-2; 8 positions match TRBD1. The sequenced sample consisted of peripheral blood. The CDR3 sequence is CASSAWTGFGYTF. DNA for the CDR3: TGTGCCAGCAGCGCCTGGACAGGGTTTGGCTACACCTTC.